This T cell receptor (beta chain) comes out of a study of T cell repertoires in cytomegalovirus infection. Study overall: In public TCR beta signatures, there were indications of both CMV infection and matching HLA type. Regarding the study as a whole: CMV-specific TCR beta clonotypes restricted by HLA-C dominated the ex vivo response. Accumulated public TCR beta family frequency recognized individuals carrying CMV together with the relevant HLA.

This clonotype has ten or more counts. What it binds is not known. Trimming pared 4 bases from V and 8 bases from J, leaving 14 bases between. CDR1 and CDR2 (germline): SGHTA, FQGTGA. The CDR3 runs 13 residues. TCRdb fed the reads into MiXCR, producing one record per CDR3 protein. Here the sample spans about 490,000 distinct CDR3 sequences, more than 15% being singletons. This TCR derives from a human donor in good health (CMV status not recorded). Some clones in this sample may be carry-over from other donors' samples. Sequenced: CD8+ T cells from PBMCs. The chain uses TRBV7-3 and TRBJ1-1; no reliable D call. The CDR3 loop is CASSSSERIEAFF. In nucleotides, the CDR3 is TGTGCCAGCAGCTCCTCTGAGCGAATAGAAGCTTTCTTT.